The source of this T cell receptor beta chain is a study of T cell changes during pregnancy in multiple sclerosis. Using immunoSEQ multiplex PCR, the repertoire was profiled, and TCRdb retains in-frame clones only, with some absent. Among around 80,000 clones listed, about 90% were seen once. Germline V gene data show CDR1 as SGHNT and CDR2 as YYREEE (reference sequence). The CDR3 extends over 16 amino acids. V shed 4 bases and J 4 bases; nucleotides not matched to a gene: 10. The sequence was collected from a female donor with multiple sclerosis, enrolled in a pregnancy study. The chain uses TRBV5-4 and TRBJ2-2; 7 nucleotides match TRBD1. Sequenced here: peripheral blood, sampled before pregnancy. The CDR3 DNA is TGTGCCAGCAGCACCCCGACAGGGTCGGGCACCGGGGAGCTGTTTTTT. It yields the protein CASSTPTGSGTGELFF.